The 25 T cell receptor beta chains below come from one sample, sequenced in a study of T cell responses to AZD1222 COVID-19 vaccine (dated by TCRdb to the early 2020s). The time point label, read with the paper, signifies: baseline before first vaccination. The library relied on the immunoSEQ multiplex PCR assay. TCRdb holds this immuneACCESS table with in-frame rearrangements only. Some clones are missing; in checked studies, unresolved V genes explain under half, and the rest has no known cause. The sample table holds 200,000 or so clones, of which 94% were seen once. The ten largest clones add up to 9.2% of the sample. Material: peripheral blood, obtained on day 0 of AZD1222 vaccination. These receptors all come from an adult in good health.

This chain uses TRBV5-8 with TRBJ1-2, with D maybe TRBD1 (6 bases). Germline V lookup: CDR1 SGHTS, CDR2 YDEGEE. V was cut by 2 bases and J by 7 bases, with 18 bases left in between. CDR3 size: 15 residues. CDR3 nucleotide sequence: TGTGCCAGCAGCTTAGGGGGGGCCAATGAGCGTGGCTACACCTTC. This encodes CASSLGGANERGYTF.

The chain couples TRBV28 to TRBJ1-2, with D tentatively TRBD1 (5 bases). Germline values: CDR1 MDHEN, CDR2 SYDVKM. The CDR3 length is 15 residues. The V and J ends lost 6 bases and 4 bases respectively, with 18 bases between them. The CDR3 protein is CASRVGPPSTYGYTF. The DNA for the CDR3 is TGTGCCAGCAGGGTGGGACCCCCATCCACCTATGGCTACACCTTC.

The gene calls are TRBV6-2 or TRBV6-3 and TRBJ1-2; no clear D. Germline lookup yields CDR1 MNHEY and CDR2 SVGEGT. Between the trimmed V and J ends, which lost 2 bases and 10 bases, there was a span of 8 bases. This CDR3 is 11 amino acids long. CDR3 in amino acids: CASSYMGVYTF. CDR3 in DNA: TGTGCCAGCAGTTACATGGGAGTCTACACCTTC.

For the CDR3, the DNA is TGTGCCAGCAGCCTCGGGGGGGGAAGCCCTGGAAACACCATATATTTT. Translating it yields CASSLGGGSPGNTIYF. The chain uses TRBV7-6 and TRBJ1-3; D might be TRBD1 (5 bases). The CDR3 covers 16 residues. Per the germline V gene, CDR1 is SGHVS and CDR2 is FNYEAQ. V was pared by 5 bases and J by 2 bases, with 16 bases between.

The chain has TRBV4-2 and TRBJ2-3, with 10 bases lining up with TRBD2. CDR1 and CDR2 from the germline V gene are LGHNA and YNFKEQ. This CDR3 has 17 amino acids. J lost 3 bases, V lost 3 bases, and 9 bases had no gene match. Written as DNA, the CDR3 is TGTGCCAGCAGCCAGTCTAGCGGGAGCGGTTGGACAGATACGCAGTATTTT. Translating gives CASSQSSGSGWTDTQYF.

The rearrangement uses TRBV28 and TRBJ1-2, with no clear D. Trimming shortened V by 7 bases and J by 4 bases, and 16 bases separated the two germline ends. The CDR3 runs 14 residues. Germline V gives CDR1 MDHEN, CDR2 SYDVKM. This chain's CDR3 is CASTLLGLSYGYTF. The CDR3 nucleotides are TGTGCCAGCACGTTATTAGGCCTGAGCTATGGCTACACCTTC.

The genes are TRBV6-6 and TRBJ1-6; D is ambiguous. Trimming removed 0 bases from V and 8 bases from J, with 14 bases in between. The V gene's germline CDR1 is MNHNY and CDR2 SVGAGI (reference sequence). The CDR3 covers 16 residues. CDR3 nucleotides: TGTGCCAGCAGTTACTCGAGGTTGCAGGACGATTCACCCCTCCACTTT. Residues: CASSYSRLQDDSPLHF.

In DNA, the CDR3 is TGTGCCATCAGGGGGGACCTTCCTTCCCCGTACGAGCAGTACTTC. It encodes CAIRGDLPSPYEQYF. The chain recombines TRBV10-3 with TRBJ2-7; D assignment may be TRBD1 or TRBD2 (5 bases each). Germline V gives CDR1 ENHRY, CDR2 SYGVKD. V lost 6 bases to trimming and J lost 4 bases, with 19 bases between them. The CDR3 runs to 15 residues.

The gene calls are TRBV21-1 and TRBJ2-1. TRBV21-1 is marked as a pseudogene. CDR3 length: 14 residues. The DNA for the CDR3 is TGTGCCAGCAGCCCCCGGCGAACCTACAATGAGCAGTTCTTC. Translation: CASSPRRTYNEQFF.

The CDR3 DNA is TGTGCCAGCAGCCGGGACAGGGTCCATGGCTACACCTTC. Protein: CASSRDRVHGYTF. The genes are TRBV3-1 (or the pseudogene TRBV3-2) and TRBJ1-2; 9 bases are shared with TRBD1. The CDR3 length is 13 residues. Germline CDR1 reads LGHDT; CDR2 reads YNNKEL (reference sequence). The junction had 3 bases not matched to a gene; V was cut back by 4 bases and J by 6 bases.

The chain is built from TRBV2 and TRBJ1-4, with 7 bases fitting TRBD1. This CDR3 region has 14 residues. Germline lookup yields CDR1 SNHLY and CDR2 FYNNEI. With V trimmed by 4 bases and J by 5 bases, 4 bases remained unmatched. CDR3 in amino acids: CASSGQGVNEKLFF. CDR3 DNA: TGTGCCAGCAGTGGACAGGGAGTGAATGAAAAACTGTTTTTT.

This chain connects TRBV2 to TRBJ1-2; 10 bases fit TRBD1. J lost 4 bases, V lost 5 bases, and 4 bases had no gene match. The CDR3 has 14 residues. CDR1 is SNHLY, CDR2 FYNNEI, per germline. The CDR3 DNA reads TGTGCCAGCAGTTCTGGGACAGGGGTCTATGGCTACACCTTC. Translation: CASSSGTGVYGYTF.

The chain employs TRBV7-9 and TRBJ1-5, with 9 bases matching TRBD1. V trimming: 5 bases; J trimming: 5 bases; junction bases outside the gene matches: 10. This CDR3 spans 16 amino acids. Germline CDR1 and CDR2: SEHNR and FQNEAQ (reference sequence). The CDR3 here is CASSRSGQGEDQPQHF. Written as DNA, the CDR3 is TGTGCCAGCAGCAGGTCGGGACAGGGAGAGGATCAGCCCCAGCATTTT.

The rearrangement uses TRBV9 and TRBJ2-1, with D possibly TRBD1 on 5 matching bases. Trimming took off 4 bases at V and 0 bases at J, with 17 bases between the two ends. CDR3 length equals 17 residues. In germline, CDR1 is SGDLS, CDR2 YYNGEE. The CDR3 DNA reads TGTGCCAGCAGCCCGACGACAGTTGGCAGCTCCTACAATGAGCAGTTCTTC. This codes for CASSPTTVGSSYNEQFF.

The gene calls are TRBV10-1 and TRBJ2-3, with TRBD2 matching 10 bases. Germline assignment: CDR1 WNHNN and CDR2 SYGVQD (reference sequence). The V and J ends lost 0 bases and 3 bases, in that order; junction bases with no gene match: 15. This CDR3 is 20 amino acids long. DNA of the CDR3: TGCGCCAGCAGTGAGTCTAAGGGGAGGTCTAGCGGGAGTGGGACAGATACGCAGTATTTT. Protein sequence: CASSESKGRSSGSGTDTQYF.

The gene calls are TRBV7-9 and TRBJ1-1, with no clear D. The CDR3 is 15 amino acids. The germline gives CDR1 SEHNR, CDR2 FQNEAQ (reference sequence). Trimming took 6 bases from V and 0 from J, leaving 14 bases between them. The DNA of the CDR3 is TGTGCCAGCAGACCCGGACGGTACATGAACACTGAAGCTTTCTTT. Translating it yields CASRPGRYMNTEAFF.

The table lists this clone with a count of one. The chain recombines TRBV30 with TRBJ2-1; 13 nucleotides agree with TRBD2. CDR1 and CDR2 from the germline V gene are GTSNPN and SVGIG (reference sequence). Unmatched junction bases numbered 15, after V lost 4 bases and J lost 0 bases. CDR3 size: 20 residues. The CDR3 nucleotides read TGTGCCTGGAAACTTAAAGGCGGACTAGCGGGAGAACGCTCCTACAATGAGCAGTTCTTC. It yields the protein CAWKLKGGLAGERSYNEQFF.

The CDR3 is CASSLAEGQLLMNTEAFF. The DNA of the CDR3 is TGTGCCAGCAGTTTAGCCGAGGGACAGCTCCTAATGAACACTGAAGCTTTCTTT. The chain has TRBV28 and TRBJ1-1, with 7 bases identical to TRBD1. Germline trimming cut 2 bases from V and 0 bases from J; bases unmatched to any gene: 12. The germline gives CDR1 MDHEN, CDR2 SYDVKM. This CDR3 contains 18 residues. Drawing the rest from reference TRBV28 and TRBJ1-1, the complete variable domain is DVKVTQSSRYLVKRTGEKVFLECVQDMDHENMFWYRQDPGLGLRLIYFSYDVKMKEKGDIPEGYSVSREKKERFSLILESASTNQTSMYLCASSLAEGQLLMNTEAFFGQGTRLTVV.

This clone was detected only once. This chain uses TRBV18 with TRBJ2-1; D call uncertain. Per germline, CDR1 KGHSH and CDR2 LQKENI. The CDR3 length is 13 residues. V lost 0 bases, J lost 7 bases, and 7 bases lay in between. In nucleotides, the CDR3 is TGTGCCAGCTCACCACCGACGGGTAATGAGCAGTTCTTC. Protein product: CASSPPTGNEQFF.

The chain links TRBV28 to TRBJ1-5; 8 nucleotides align to TRBD1. Trimming took 5 bases from V and 5 from J; bases not matched to a gene: 5. This CDR3 is 14 amino acids long. CDR1 MDHEN and CDR2 SYDVKM come from the germline V gene. The CDR3 is CASSLRQGYQPQHF. The CDR3 DNA follows: TGTGCCAGCAGTCTCCGACAGGGGTATCAGCCCCAGCATTTT.

In this sample, this clone turned up once. This chain connects TRBV28 to TRBJ2-3, with D possibly TRBD2 on 6 matching bases. The CDR3 has 11 residues. Per germline, CDR1 MDHEN and CDR2 SYDVKM. Between the trimmed V and J ends, which lost 7 bases and 8 bases, there was a span of 10 bases. CDR3 DNA sequence: TGTGCCAGCACTAAGGGAGGTACGCAGTATTTT. Amino acids: CASTKGGTQYF.

The chain combines TRBV7-9 with TRBJ2-2; 7 bases map to TRBD1. Germline V gene lookup returns CDR1 SEHNR and CDR2 FQNEAQ (reference sequence). V trimming: 5 bases; J trimming: 0 bases; junction bases outside the gene matches: 3. The CDR3 totals 15 residues. This CDR3 is CASSPGGPNTGELFF. The CDR3 nucleotides read TGTGCCAGCAGCCCAGGGGGTCCGAACACCGGGGAGCTGTTTTTT.

The chain links TRBV6-1 to TRBJ2-7; 8 bases line up with TRBD1. There are 16 residues in the CDR3. Germline CDR1 and CDR2: MNHNS and SASEGT. J was trimmed by 5 bases and V by 2 bases; bases with no gene match: 11. The CDR3 DNA sequence: TGTGCCAGCAGTGAATCCCCCCGACAGGGGAGGAACGAGCAGTACTTC. This sequence encodes CASSESPRQGRNEQYF.

This chain joins TRBV7-9 and TRBJ1-1; weak D call: TRBD1 (6 bases). Per germline, CDR1 SEHNR and CDR2 FQNEAQ (reference sequence). The ends were cut back, 4 bases at V and 0 bases at J, with 9 bases in the middle. The CDR3 spans 14 residues. CDR3 residues: CASSWGQMNTEAFF. CDR3 DNA sequence: TGTGCCAGCAGCTGGGGGCAGATGAACACTGAAGCTTTCTTT.

This chain links TRBV27 with TRBJ2-1, with D tentatively TRBD2 (6 bases). Germline loops: CDR1 MNHEY, CDR2 SMNVEV (reference sequence). This CDR3 has 15 residues. V lost 3 bases, J lost 7 bases, and 16 bases lay in between. The DNA for the CDR3 is TGTGCCAGCAGTTTTGTAGGCGGGGTGGGGAATGAGCAGTTCTTC. It yields the protein CASSFVGGVGNEQFF.